Below, 30 T cell receptor beta chains from the same sample are listed, as sequenced in a study of blood T cell repertoires in COVID-19. Assay used: immunoSEQ multiplex PCR; TCRdb lists only in-frame clones, some missing. The table has around 250,000 clones, about 88% seen once. Sequencing was done on a sample of peripheral blood. These receptor sequences come from a young man with active or convalescent COVID-19.

The chain recombines TRBV19 with TRBJ1-1, with 7 bases that match TRBD1. Trimming cost V 6 bases and J 4 bases; bases outside gene matches: 8. This CDR3 is 14 amino acids long. Per germline, CDR1 LNHDA and CDR2 SQIVND (reference sequence). The CDR3 bases are TGTGCCAGTAGCTTCCAGAGGGACAGCACTGAAGCTTTCTTT. Protein sequence: CASSFQRDSTEAFF. Looking up the rest from reference TRBV19 and TRBJ1-1 gives the full variable domain: DGGITQSPKYLFRKEGQNVTLSCEQNLNHDAMYWYRQDPGQGLRLIYYSQIVNDFQKGDIAEGYSVSREKKESFPLTVTSAQKNPTAFYLCASSFQRDSTEAFFGQGTRLTVV.

This clone was detected once. This CDR3 reads CATSRVGAGGPSYEQYF. DNA for the CDR3: TGTGCCACCAGCAGAGTCGGGGCAGGGGGGCCCTCCTACGAGCAGTACTTC. This chain connects TRBV15 to TRBJ2-7, with a weak D call TRBD1 (7 bases). This CDR3 has 17 residues. The V end was cut by 1 base, the J end by 0 bases, with 16 bases between. Germline V gene sequence: CDR1 LNHNV, CDR2 YYDKDF (reference sequence).

The genes are TRBV28 and TRBJ1-5; TRBD1 aligns across 9 bases. CDR1 is MDHEN and CDR2 is SYDVKM in the germline V gene. V shed 6 bases, J shed 6 bases, and the junction held 6 bases outside the gene matches. The CDR3 is made up of 14 amino acids. The CDR3 loop is CASRWDRETQPQHF. The CDR3 region has the DNA TGTGCCAGCAGATGGGACAGGGAGACTCAGCCCCAGCATTTT.

This chain links TRBV29-1 with TRBJ2-5; possible D gene TRBD2, 7 bases. The CDR3 has 13 residues. The V gene's germline CDR1 is SQVTM and CDR2 ANQGSEA. The V and J ends lost 7 bases and 3 bases respectively, with 15 bases between them. The CDR3 DNA is TGCAGCGCCGGGGGGTCAGGGGAAGAGACCCAGTACTTC. It yields the protein CSAGGSGEETQYF. Complete variable domain (other parts from reference TRBV29-1 and TRBJ2-5): SAVISQKPSRDICQRGTSLTIQCQVDSQVTMMFWYRQQPGQSLTLIATANQGSEATYESGFVIDKFPISRPNLTFSTLTVSNMSPEDSSIYLCSAGGSGEETQYFGPGTRLLVL.

The V call is TRBV13, the J call TRBJ1-1; the D gene is possibly TRBD1 (6 bases). The germline V and J ends were trimmed by 5 bases and 1 base, with 14 bases remaining between them. This CDR3 is 15 amino acids long. Germline loops: CDR1 PRHDT, CDR2 FYEKMQ (reference sequence). The CDR3 coding sequence is TGTGCCAGCAGCCCCCGTATGACAGGGAACACTGAAGCTTTCTTT. It is translated as CASSPRMTGNTEAFF.

V gene TRBV27 combines with J gene TRBJ1-6; D remains ambiguous. This CDR3 spans 15 amino acids. CDR1 and CDR2 (germline): MNHEY, SMNVEV (reference sequence). V shed 0 bases and J shed 6 bases, with 9 bases lying between them. The CDR3 nucleotides read TGTGCCAGCAGTTTATCTCCGCGGAGTAATTCACCCCTCCACTTT. Amino acid sequence: CASSLSPRSNSPLHF.

V is TRBV7-9 and J is TRBJ1-1; D perhaps matches TRBD1 (6 bases). CDR3 length: 15 residues. Trimming took off 5 bases at V and 4 bases at J, with 17 bases between the two ends. From germline, CDR1 is SEHNR and CDR2 FQNEAQ (reference sequence). The CDR3 here is CASSPGDKTSTEAFF. The CDR3 DNA is TGTGCCAGCAGCCCCGGGGACAAAACCAGCACTGAAGCTTTCTTT. The variable domain in full, with the rest retrieved from reference TRBV7-9 and TRBJ1-1, is DTGVSQNPRHKITKRGQNVTFRCDPISEHNRLYWYRQTLGQGPEFLTYFQNEAQLEKSRLLSDRFSAERPKGSFSTLEIQRTEQGDSAMYLCASSPGDKTSTEAFFGQGTRLTVV.

The V call is TRBV7-2, the J call TRBJ1-2; D gene uncertain. Germline CDR1 and CDR2: SGHTA and FQGNSA. CDR3 length: 16 residues. Between the trimmed V and J ends, which lost 3 bases and 6 bases, there was a span of 20 bases. The chain's CDR3 is CASSLKPLTRVDGYTF. As DNA, the CDR3 is TGTGCCAGCAGCTTGAAGCCCCTCACGCGAGTGGATGGCTACACCTTC.

The chain employs TRBV27 and TRBJ1-2; a possible D gene is TRBD1 (6 bases). Between the trimmed V and J ends, which lost 8 bases and 1 base, there was a span of 14 bases. The CDR3 length is 14 residues. CDR1 MNHEY and CDR2 SMNVEV come from the germline V gene (reference sequence). CDR3 sequence reads: CASGTGNLNYGYTF. In nucleotides, the CDR3 is TGTGCCAGCGGCACAGGGAACCTTAACTATGGCTACACCTTC.

V usage is TRBV7-8 and J usage is TRBJ2-7; possibly TRBD2 for D (5 bases). The CDR3 spans 13 residues. CDR1 SGHVS and CDR2 FQNEAQ come from the germline V gene. Trimming pared 6 bases from V and 1 base from J, leaving 10 bases between. DNA of the CDR3: TGTGCCAGCAGTCCGGAGGAGTCCTACGAGCAGTACTTC. Translated: CASSPEESYEQYF.

This chain connects TRBV9 to TRBJ2-2, with a tentative D call TRBD1 (5 bases). Looked up from germline, CDR1 is SGDLS and CDR2 is YYNGEE. The CDR3 length is 15 residues. Trimming cost V 1 base and J 3 bases, with 10 bases left between them. The CDR3 bases are TGTGCCAGCAGCGTACAGGGTCCCGACACCGGGGAGCTGTTTTTT. Protein: CASSVQGPDTGELFF.

J is TRBJ2-5 and V is TRBV9, with TRBD2 identical over 7 bases. V lost 0 bases to trimming and J lost 5 bases; unmatched junction nucleotides: 10. CDR1 is SGDLS, CDR2 YYNGEE, per germline. This CDR3 region has 16 residues. The CDR3 reads CASSVDEGGPWETQYF. Written as DNA, the CDR3 is TGTGCCAGCAGCGTAGACGAGGGAGGGCCTTGGGAGACCCAGTACTTC. Combining the CDR3 with reference TRBV9 and TRBJ2-5 gives the whole variable domain DSGVTQTPKHLITATGQRVTLRCSPRSGDLSVYWYQQSLDQGLQFLIQYYNGEERAKGNILERFSAQQFPDLHSELNLSSLELGDSALYFCASSVDEGGPWETQYFGPGTRLLVL.

The CDR3 sequence: CASSLGGVWTGWSPLHF. CDR3 nucleotide sequence: TGTGCCAGCAGCTTAGGAGGAGTTTGGACAGGGTGGTCACCCCTCCACTTT. The chain uses TRBV7-2 and TRBJ1-6; TRBD1 aligns across 8 bases. This CDR3 has 17 residues. Per the germline V gene, CDR1 is SGHTA and CDR2 is FQGNSA. V lost 1 base and J lost 10; bases outside the gene matches: 12. Variable domain in full (rest from reference TRBV7-2 and TRBJ1-6): GAGVSQSPSNKVTEKGKDVELRCDPISGHTALYWYRQSLGQGLEFLIYFQGNSAPDKSGLPSDRFSAERTGGSVSTLTIQRTQQEDSAVYLCASSLGGVWTGWSPLHFGNGTRLTVT.

The V gene is TRBV25-1, the J gene TRBJ1-4; D unclear. Trimming removed 3 bases at V and 6 bases at J, with 23 bases between. Germline V gene lookup returns CDR1 MGHDK and CDR2 SYGVNS. The CDR3 length is 18 residues. The CDR3 sequence is CASSDPEIFGEADEKLFF. CDR3 nucleotide sequence: TGTGCCAGCAGTGATCCTGAAATCTTTGGGGAGGCCGATGAAAAACTGTTTTTT.

The chain is built from TRBV5-1 and TRBJ1-5, with unresolved D. The CDR3 contains 17 residues. Germline CDR1 SGHRS, CDR2 YFSETQ. V shed 0 bases and J shed 0 bases, with 13 bases lying between them. For the CDR3, the DNA is TGCGCCAGCAGCTTGGCGTCACCGGACTATAGCAATCAGCCCCAGCATTTT. The encoded protein is CASSLASPDYSNQPQHF. The variable domain in full, completed from reference TRBV5-1 and TRBJ1-5, reads KAGVTQTPRYLIKTRGQQVTLSCSPISGHRSVSWYQQTPGQGLQFLFEYFSETQRNKGNFPGRFSGRQFSNSRSEMNVSTLELGDSALYLCASSLASPDYSNQPQHFGDGTRLSIL.

This chain links TRBV7-3 with TRBJ2-1; 9 positions agree with TRBD2. V was pared by 5 bases and J by 8 bases, with 13 bases of the junction left unmatched. The germline CDR1 and CDR2 sequences are SGHTA and FQGTGA. The CDR3 runs 16 residues. The CDR3 here is CASSETGTSTRDEQFF. For the CDR3, the DNA is TGTGCCAGCAGCGAGACCGGGACTAGCACTAGAGATGAGCAGTTCTTC.

In DNA, the CDR3 is TGTGCCAGCAGCGGACAGTTCGGCAATGAGCAGTTCTTC. Protein product: CASSGQFGNEQFF. The J gene is TRBJ2-1, the V gene TRBV6-5; the D gene is possibly TRBD1 (6 bases). The germline V and J ends were trimmed by 6 bases and 6 bases, with 12 bases remaining between them. Germline loops: CDR1 MNHEY, CDR2 SVGAGI. The CDR3 covers 13 residues.

This sequence joins TRBV7-9 and TRBJ2-5, with 8 nucleotides matching TRBD2. The CDR3 extends over 12 amino acids. J lost 9 bases, V lost 5 bases, and 5 bases had no gene match. CDR1 is SEHNR, CDR2 FQNEAQ, per germline (reference sequence). CDR3 nucleotides: TGTGCCAGCAGCGGGACTAGTTTGGCCCAGTACTTC. Translating gives CASSGTSLAQYF. Drawing the rest from reference TRBV7-9 and TRBJ2-5, the complete variable domain is DTGVSQNPRHKITKRGQNVTFRCDPISEHNRLYWYRQTLGQGPEFLTYFQNEAQLEKSRLLSDRFSAERPKGSFSTLEIQRTEQGDSAMYLCASSGTSLAQYFGPGTRLLVL.

CDR3 nucleotides: TGTGCCAGCAGCAAAGAGGGGGAACTTACAGATACGCAGTATTTT. The encoded protein is CASSKEGELTDTQYF. V and J are TRBV21-1 and TRBJ2-3; the table's D call of TRBD1 was not tested on the DNA. TRBV21-1 is shown as a pseudogene. This CDR3 has 15 amino acids.

The rearrangement links TRBV19 to TRBJ1-1, with D unresolved. The CDR3 is 13 amino acids. V lost 5 bases, J lost 4 bases, and 11 bases lay in between. The germline V gene encodes CDR1 LNHDA and CDR2 SQIVND (reference sequence). This CDR3 reads CASSSVSGTEAFF. The DNA of the CDR3 is TGTGCCAGTAGTTCGGTAAGTGGCACTGAAGCTTTCTTT. Combining the CDR3 with reference TRBV19 and TRBJ1-1 gives the whole variable domain DGGITQSPKYLFRKEGQNVTLSCEQNLNHDAMYWYRQDPGQGLRLIYYSQIVNDFQKGDIAEGYSVSREKKESFPLTVTSAQKNPTAFYLCASSSVSGTEAFFGQGTRLTVV.

V and J are TRBV2 and TRBJ1-5, with D perhaps matching TRBD1 (6 bases). The ends were cut back, 6 bases at V and 9 bases at J, with 18 bases in the middle. In germline, CDR1 is SNHLY, CDR2 FYNNEI. The CDR3 contains 14 residues. The chain's CDR3 is CASRSRTDLWPQHF. CDR3 nucleotides: TGTGCCAGCAGGTCAAGGACAGACCTTTGGCCCCAGCATTTT.

The V and J genes are TRBV11-1 and TRBJ2-5; TRBD1 aligns across 8 bases. CDR1 and CDR2 (germline): SGHAT, FQDESV (reference sequence). The CDR3 covers 15 residues. The trim removed 5 bases at V and 2 bases at J, leaving 7 bases unmatched. The CDR3 is CASSRGTGDQETQYF. CDR3 nucleotide sequence: TGTGCCAGCAGCCGTGGGACAGGAGATCAAGAGACCCAGTACTTC. Drawing the rest from reference TRBV11-1 and TRBJ2-5, the complete variable domain is EAEVAQSPRYKITEKSQAVAFWCDPISGHATLYWYRQILGQGPELLVQFQDESVVDDSQLPKDRFSAERLKGVDSTLKIQPAELGDSAMYLCASSRGTGDQETQYFGPGTRLLVL.

V is TRBV6-5 and J is TRBJ1-2, with D tentatively TRBD1 (5 bases). Trimming stripped 5 bases from V and 5 bases from J, with 12 bases between. Per germline, CDR1 MNHEY and CDR2 SVGAGI. The CDR3 runs 13 residues. The CDR3 region has the DNA TGTGCCAGCAGTCAACAGGATTTGTATGGCTACACCTTC. Residues: CASSQQDLYGYTF.

The genes are TRBV12-3 or TRBV12-4 and TRBJ1-1; D ambiguous. CDR3 length: 12 residues. Trimming removed 6 bases at V and 7 bases at J, with 12 bases between. The CDR3 is CASRGQDFEAFF. CDR3 in DNA: TGTGCCAGCAGGGGTCAGGATTTTGAAGCTTTCTTT.

The chain joins TRBV6-1 to TRBJ1-2, with 11 bases that match TRBD1. The CDR3 loop spans 17 amino acids. From germline, CDR1 is MNHNS and CDR2 SASEGT. With V trimmed by 2 bases and J by 3 bases, 8 bases remained unmatched. CDR3 residues: CASSEKGRTGGHYGYTF. As DNA, the CDR3 is TGTGCCAGCAGTGAAAAAGGGAGGACAGGGGGCCACTATGGCTACACCTTC.

The chain recombines TRBV27 with TRBJ1-5; D is undetermined. The CDR3 is 14 amino acids. In germline, CDR1 is MNHEY, CDR2 SMNVEV (reference sequence). V lost 8 bases, J lost 1 base, and 12 bases lay in between. This chain's CDR3 is CASRGQRSNQPQHF. The CDR3 bases are TGTGCCAGCCGAGGCCAGAGAAGCAATCAGCCCCAGCATTTT.

The chain links TRBV6-5 to TRBJ1-1; no definite D call. The CDR3 is 14 amino acids. Germline values: CDR1 MNHEY, CDR2 SVGAGI. The V end lost 4 bases, the J end lost 5 bases, and 14 bases lay between the germline ends. CDR3 in amino acids: CASSFGRGKTEAFF. CDR3 in DNA: TGTGCCAGCAGTTTCGGACGAGGGAAGACTGAAGCTTTCTTT.

This clone was detected only a few times. This rearrangement joins TRBV4-1 to TRBJ1-5; D is uncertain. The CDR3 has 15 residues. CDR1 is MGHRA and CDR2 is YSYEKL in the germline V gene. Trimming stripped 2 bases from V and 4 bases from J, with 12 bases between. Here the CDR3 reads CASSQLVKPNQPQHF. The CDR3, as DNA: TGCGCCAGCAGCCAACTGGTCAAGCCGAATCAGCCCCAGCATTTT.

The sample holds one count of this clone. The V and J genes are TRBV2 and TRBJ2-1; D might be TRBD1 (6 bases). The CDR3 covers 14 residues. Germline V gives CDR1 SNHLY, CDR2 FYNNEI. Trimming removed 8 bases from V and 4 bases from J, with 15 bases in between. DNA of the CDR3: TGTGCCAGCGTGGGACATCTTCTTTACAATGAGCAGTTCTTC. It is translated as CASVGHLLYNEQFF.

CDR3: CASSLDTYGYTF. CDR3 DNA sequence: TGTGCCAGCAGTTTAGACACATATGGCTACACCTTC. The chain is built from TRBV28 and TRBJ1-2; D call uncertain. With 2 bases removed from V and 5 bases from J, the gap between germline ends came to 6 bases. Looked up from germline, CDR1 is MDHEN and CDR2 is SYDVKM. The CDR3 extends over 12 amino acids.